A single T cell receptor beta chain is shown here with its context. With 2 bases clipped from V and 4 bases from J, the junction kept 9 bases outside the gene matches. Germline V gene data show CDR1 as LGHDT and CDR2 as YNNKEL (reference sequence). This CDR3 has 16 amino acids. This entry comes from a study of blood T cell repertoires in COVID-19. Study-level background: Material from acute and convalescent COVID-19 was sourced from the United States, Italy and Spain. PBMCs, B-cell-depleted T cells, or T cells were the source of the cDNA or gDNA that made up the material.

Original data processing: For nucleated cells, counts were estimated from reference gene primer amplification. Sequencing used immunoSEQ multiplex PCR; TCRdb keeps in-frame clones, though not all of them. That table supplies the V and J calls and clone size; D and trimming were determined from the DNA. The sample yields about 300,000 clones, about 90% seen once. Source material: peripheral blood. This TCR came from a man aged 18-30 years with active or convalescent COVID-19. The chain has TRBV3-1 (or the pseudogene TRBV3-2) and TRBJ2-7, with TRBD2 matching 9 bases. The CDR3 DNA reads TGTGCCAGCAGCCAATCTCTTGGCGGGAGGGGGTACGAGCAGTACTTC. This sequence encodes CASSQSLGGRGYEQYF.